Following are 5 T cell receptor beta chains from one sample sequenced in a study of blood T cell repertoires in COVID-19. Libraries were prepared by immunoSEQ multiplex PCR; TCRdb keeps only in-frame clonotypes and omits some of them. The sample holds tens of thousands of clones, around 87% seen once. Sequenced input: peripheral blood. The receptors were gathered from an older woman with COVID-19, enrolled during active disease.

This clone has only a few counts. The rearrangement links TRBV6-5 to TRBJ1-6, with 8 bases that match TRBD1. The V gene's germline CDR1 is MNHEY and CDR2 SVGAGI. The CDR3 has 14 residues. The J segment lost 9 bases and the V segment lost 8 bases, leaving 9 bases of the junction unmatched. The CDR3 region is CASGLDRGGSPLHF. The CDR3 nucleotides read TGTGCCAGCGGCTTAGACAGGGGTGGTTCACCCCTCCACTTT.

The chain combines TRBV12-5 with TRBJ1-6; D gene uncertain. CDR1 and CDR2 (germline): LGHNT, FRNRAP. Trimming pared 5 bases from V and 12 bases from J, leaving 11 bases between. The CDR3 runs 12 residues. The CDR3 sequence is CASGHGLIPLHF. The CDR3 DNA reads TGTGCTAGTGGTCATGGACTGATACCCCTCCACTTT.

This chain joins TRBV24-1 and TRBJ2-7; the match to TRBD2 covers 11 bases. The CDR3 covers 15 residues. Germline V CDR1 and CDR2: KGHDR, SFDVKD. With V trimmed by 5 bases and J by 4 bases, 6 bases remained unmatched. CDR3 DNA: TGTGCCACCAGTGGTCTAGCGGGAGGTCGATACGAGCAGTACTTC. Translated, it gives CATSGLAGGRYEQYF.

The chain links TRBV5-1 to TRBJ2-1; 13 bases match TRBD2. There are 15 residues in the CDR3. The V gene end was trimmed by 4 bases and the J gene end by 6 bases; junction bases not matched to a gene: 4. Germline V gene lookup returns CDR1 SGHRS and CDR2 YFSETQ. The chain's CDR3 is CASSGGLAGVNEQFF. CDR3 DNA: TGCGCCAGCAGCGGAGGACTAGCGGGGGTCAATGAGCAGTTCTTC.

The chain is built from TRBV12-3 or TRBV12-4 and TRBJ2-7, with D possibly TRBD1 on 6 matching bases. V lost 8 bases, J lost 4 bases, and 12 bases lay in between. There are 12 residues in the CDR3. The CDR3 DNA sequence: TGTGCCAGCGCTTCTACAGGGTACGAGCAGTACTTC. Protein sequence: CASASTGYEQYF.